A selection of T cell receptor beta chains follows, all from one sample in a study of tumor and adjacent non-tumor tissue in lung cancer. TCRdb processed the multiplex PCR reads anew with MiXCR; each CDR3 protein has one entry. The repertoire holds approximately 100,000 distinct CDR3 sequences, with roughly 74% as singletons. Input material: lung tumor tissue. The receptor source for this set is a woman aged 55-69 years with non-small cell lung cancer. Each CDR3 is given with its conserved first and last residue. Fields, in order: V gene, CDR3 protein.

V gene: TRBV6-5; CDR3 protein: CACRELRGHGYGYTF
V gene: TRBV7-8; CDR3 protein: CASSLYSGVVKAKNIQYF
V gene: TRBV29-1; CDR3 protein: CSVTGGLAGDYEQYF
V gene: TRBV4-2; CDR3 protein: CASRLRAGGHNEQFF
V gene: TRBV6-2/TRBV6-3; CDR3 protein: CASSAYDGAGGYTF
V gene: TRBV11-2; CDR3 protein: CGSSLSGSEQYF
V gene: TRBV29-1; CDR3 protein: CSARQGMNTEAFF
V gene: TRBV29-1; CDR3 protein: CSIGLLGGELFF
V gene: TRBV11-2; CDR3 protein: CAGSLSGSEQYF
V gene: TRBV11-2; CDR3 protein: CASSLEGGQPQQF
V gene: TRBV7-8; CDR3 protein: CASSIATGQGSEQYF
V gene: TRBV6-2/TRBV6-3; CDR3 protein: CASPPDGLNTEAFF
V gene: TRBV20-1; CDR3 protein: CRADRGHNEQFF
V gene: TRBV11-1; CDR3 protein: CASSSNYGEQLF
V gene: TRBV20-1; CDR3 protein: CSAGEEQFF
V gene: TRBV11-3; CDR3 protein: CASSLSRTGGADTQYF
V gene: TRBV28; CDR3 protein: CAISFQGGVSYEQYF
V gene: TRBV11-3; CDR3 protein: CASSSELTSGSHNEQIF
V gene: TRBV29-1; CDR3 protein: CSVVEGRSHYNEQFF
V gene: TRBV12-3/TRBV12-4; CDR3 protein: CASSLSRTGVAEALF
V gene: TRBV10-3; CDR3 protein: CAISERGTGGTETQYF
V gene: TRBV4-2; CDR3 protein: CASSQEGLAGDNEQFF
V gene: TRBV20-1; CDR3 protein: CSAGVASGLDEQSF
V gene: TRBV11-3; CDR3 protein: CASSLVRHVWEAQYF
V gene: TRBV10-2; CDR3 protein: CASSGGARAYGYTF
V gene: TRBV20-1; CDR3 protein: CSARERGRGNEQYF
V gene: TRBV11-3; CDR3 protein: CASSLGPPALSYNEQFF
V gene: TRBV6-1; CDR3 protein: CASNSAGEQANEKPFF
V gene: TRBV28; CDR3 protein: CASSSPARPDRQYF
V gene: TRBV5-1; CDR3 protein: CANSSATSGGYEQYF
V gene: TRBV5-4; CDR3 protein: CANSLGLRASGTDTQYF
V gene: TRBV4-3; CDR3 protein: CASNQGTSGADRHYF
V gene: TRBV29-1; CDR3 protein: CSVEDRGYEKLFF
V gene: TRBV4-3; CDR3 protein: CASSQEHGAHHGYTF
V gene: TRBV12-3/TRBV12-4; CDR3 protein: CASCPYGESGETQYF
V gene: TRBV7-3; CDR3 protein: CASSRGAGRGADTQYF
V gene: TRBV11-3; CDR3 protein: CTSSLELTSGSHYEQFF
V gene: TRBV20-1; CDR3 protein: CSCSGSRYNEQLF
V gene: TRBV11-3; CDR3 protein: CVSSLDMVTYEQYF
V gene: TRBV7-9; CDR3 protein: CVSSAGYGYIF
V gene: TRBV11-2; CDR3 protein: CPSSLEAGGRYGYTF
V gene: TRBV5-6; CDR3 protein: CASSYGQELNSEANILTF
V gene: TRBV28; CDR3 protein: CASRVSQTSYEQNF
V gene: TRBV11-3; CDR3 protein: CASSGDMHYF
V gene: TRBV6-2/TRBV6-3; CDR3 protein: CASTHRRSGTGELLF
V gene: TRBV5-6; CDR3 protein: CVSGPGQGARGYTF
V gene: TRBV7-8; CDR3 protein: CASSIDSGFEGYTF
V gene: TRBV6-1; CDR3 protein: CAGSEALQRTGGLFF
V gene: TRBV20-1; CDR3 protein: CNVRRDQNNEQFF
V gene: TRBV7-7; CDR3 protein: CAISPGLAWGPSTDTQYF
V gene: TRBV11-1; CDR3 protein: CASSLAGQGGPYERYF